This entry concerns a single T cell receptor (beta chain). Its specificity is not known. This specimen comes from a study of T cell repertoires in ileal Crohn's disease. Method: immunoSEQ multiplex PCR; TCRdb's copy keeps in-frame clones and lacks some. In the table there are around 15,000 clones, over 75% of which are singletons. Overall study results and limits: Clonality above 26.8% at surgery always came with endoscopic recurrence. Clonal expansions were more frequent in active smokers than non-smokers at surgery.

The time point was: inflamed ileum from the surgical specimen. Sequencing was carried out using ileal tissue. The TCR was taken from an adult with Crohn's disease.

The CDR3 DNA reads as TGTGCCAGCAGTTTAAATGGAGGGTTGGGTAGCAATCAGCCCCAGCATTTT. This codes for CASSLNGGLGSNQPQHF. The rearrangement joins TRBV27 to TRBJ1-5; D is uncertain. V was trimmed by 2 bases and J by 0 bases, leaving 14 bases between them. There are 17 residues in the CDR3. Germline CDR1 is MNHEY and CDR2 is SMNVEV (reference sequence).